What follows are 4 T cell receptor beta chains derived from one specimen sequenced in a study of blood T cell repertoires in COVID-19. Some clones are missing from TCRdb's copy, which holds only in-frame ones; the method was immunoSEQ multiplex PCR. Among 400,000 to 550,000 clones listed, nearly 90% were seen once. Sequencing was done on a sample of PBMCs or T cells enriched from blood (not recorded which). These receptors all come from a young woman with acute COVID-19.

The V and J genes are TRBV4-1 and TRBJ2-3, with D possibly being TRBD2 (5 bases). V gave up 2 bases and J gave up 2 bases, with 11 bases separating them. The CDR3 sequence is 15 residues long. Germline CDR1 is MGHRA and CDR2 is YSYEKL. For the CDR3, the DNA is TGCGCCAGCAGCCAATATTCGACTATCACAGATACGCAGTATTTT. Its translation is CASSQYSTITDTQYF.

This chain connects TRBV28 to TRBJ2-5; 7 bases agree with TRBD2. V shed 0 bases, J shed 2 bases, and the junction held 3 bases outside the gene matches. This CDR3 is built from 15 residues. Per the germline V gene, CDR1 is MDHEN and CDR2 is SYDVKM. Here the CDR3 reads CASSLWGGGQETQYF. The CDR3 nucleotides read TGTGCCAGCAGTTTATGGGGGGGAGGGCAAGAGACCCAGTACTTC.

In nucleotides, the CDR3 is TGTGCCAGCAGTTACCACAGACAGGGAAGGGAGACCCAGTACTTC. Amino acids: CASSYHRQGRETQYF. This rearrangement joins TRBV6-5 to TRBJ2-5; 7 bases are shared with TRBD1. V shed 2 bases and J 5 bases; nucleotides not matched to a gene: 8. Germline-derived CDR1 and CDR2 are MNHEY and SVGAGI. There are 15 residues in the CDR3.

The V gene is TRBV11-1, the J gene TRBJ1-1; TRBD1 agrees at 7 bases. V lost 4 bases to trimming and J lost 5 bases; unmatched junction nucleotides: 7. The CDR3 runs to 14 residues. CDR1 and CDR2 from the germline V gene are SGHAT and FQDESV (reference sequence). The CDR3 spells CASSSDRVATEAFF. DNA of the CDR3: TGTGCCAGCAGCTCCGACAGGGTGGCAACTGAAGCTTTCTTT. Full variable domain (missing parts from reference TRBV11-1 and TRBJ1-1): EAEVAQSPRYKITEKSQAVAFWCDPISGHATLYWYRQILGQGPELLVQFQDESVVDDSQLPKDRFSAERLKGVDSTLKIQPAELGDSAMYLCASSSDRVATEAFFGQGTRLTVV.